Listed here are 3 T cell receptor beta chains from one sample, sequenced in a study of cytomegalovirus exposure and HLA in healthy donors (dated by TCRdb to 2015 to 2018). Library construction relied on the immunoSEQ multiplex PCR assay. For the multiplex PCR, a mixture combining 60 forward primers for TCR Vbeta segments and 13 reverse primers for TCR Jbeta segments was used. In its TCRdb copy, this immuneACCESS table keeps in-frame sequences only and misses some clones. Where compared with another copy, unresolved V genes explain less than half of these, and the others have no known cause. This sample lists approximately 150,000 clones; roughly 77% were detected once. The top ten clonotypes cover 3.5% to 4.5% of the sample. The sequenced material came from PBMCs. The receptors come from a man younger than 45 in good health and CMV-seropositive.

J is TRBJ2-7 and V is TRBV5-1, with a weak D call TRBD1 (7 bases). The germline V gene encodes CDR1 SGHRS and CDR2 YFSETQ. V was clipped by 5 bases and J by 2 bases, with 32 bases between them. The CDR3 consists of 20 residues. Written as DNA, the CDR3 is TGCGCCAGCAGTCCCCGGGACTCCGGGACAGTCTCAAGGGGCACCTACGAGCAGTACTTC. Its translation is CASSPRDSGTVSRGTYEQYF.

The rearrangement links TRBV7-9 to TRBJ2-7; 9 nucleotides agree with TRBD1. This CDR3 has 14 residues. CDR1 is SEHNR and CDR2 is FQNEAQ in the germline V gene (reference sequence). Trimming cost V 5 bases and J 2 bases; bases outside gene matches: 4. The CDR3 protein is CASSVTGGPYEQYF. The CDR3 DNA reads TGTGCCAGCAGCGTAACAGGGGGCCCCTACGAGCAGTACTTC.

The J gene is TRBJ2-7, the V gene TRBV5-1, with 9 bases identical to TRBD1. V lost 3 bases to trimming and J lost 5 bases; unmatched junction nucleotides: 3. The CDR3 extends over 13 amino acids. Germline CDR1 reads SGHRS; CDR2 reads YFSETQ. DNA of the CDR3: TGCGCCAGCAGCTGGGGGACAGGGAACGAGCAGTACTTC. The encoded protein is CASSWGTGNEQYF.